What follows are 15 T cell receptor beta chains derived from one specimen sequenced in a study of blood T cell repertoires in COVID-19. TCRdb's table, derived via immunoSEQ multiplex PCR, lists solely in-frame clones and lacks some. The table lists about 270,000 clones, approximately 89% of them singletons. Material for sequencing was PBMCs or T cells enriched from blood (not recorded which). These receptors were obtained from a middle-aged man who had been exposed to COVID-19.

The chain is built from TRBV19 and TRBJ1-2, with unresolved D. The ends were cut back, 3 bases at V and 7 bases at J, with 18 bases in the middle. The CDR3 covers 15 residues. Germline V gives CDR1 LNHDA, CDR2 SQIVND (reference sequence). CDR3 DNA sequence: TGTGCCAGTAGTATCGGCACCTTCGGTCTAGTTGGCTACACCTTC. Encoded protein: CASSIGTFGLVGYTF.

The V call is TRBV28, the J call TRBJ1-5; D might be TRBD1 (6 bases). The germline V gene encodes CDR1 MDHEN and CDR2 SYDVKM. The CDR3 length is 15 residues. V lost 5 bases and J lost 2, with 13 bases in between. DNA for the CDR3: TGTGCCAGCAGTGACCAGGGGTCGGGCAATCAGCCCCAGCATTTT. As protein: CASSDQGSGNQPQHF.

Written as DNA, the CDR3 is TGTGCCAGCAGCTTAGTCAGGGGGGCTATTGCTGAAGCTTTCTTT. Protein product: CASSLVRGAIAEAFF. The chain recombines TRBV11-2 with TRBJ1-1, with 7 positions matching TRBD1. The CDR3 covers 15 residues. Unmatched junction bases numbered 8, after V lost 1 base and J lost 6 bases. The germline V gene has CDR1 SGHAT and CDR2 FQNNGV.

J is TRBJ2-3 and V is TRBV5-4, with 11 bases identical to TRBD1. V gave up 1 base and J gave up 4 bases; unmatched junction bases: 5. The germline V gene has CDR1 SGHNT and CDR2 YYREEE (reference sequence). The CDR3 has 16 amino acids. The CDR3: CASSLRRTGGSDTQYF. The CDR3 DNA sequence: TGTGCCAGCAGCTTGCGGAGGACAGGGGGCTCAGATACGCAGTATTTT.

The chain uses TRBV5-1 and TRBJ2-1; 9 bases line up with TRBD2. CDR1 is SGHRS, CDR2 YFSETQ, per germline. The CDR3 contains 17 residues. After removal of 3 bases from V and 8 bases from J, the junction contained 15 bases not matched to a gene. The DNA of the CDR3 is TGCGCCAGCAGCTCGGTCCCTAGTAGCGGGAGTCATCATGAGCAGTTCTTC. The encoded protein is CASSSVPSSGSHHEQFF.

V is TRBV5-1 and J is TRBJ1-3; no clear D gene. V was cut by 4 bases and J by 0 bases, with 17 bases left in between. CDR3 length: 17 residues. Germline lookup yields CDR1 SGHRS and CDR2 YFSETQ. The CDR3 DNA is TGCGCCAGCAGCCGGGAACCGTTTTCGAGCTCTGGAAACACCATATATTTT. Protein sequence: CASSREPFSSSGNTIYF.

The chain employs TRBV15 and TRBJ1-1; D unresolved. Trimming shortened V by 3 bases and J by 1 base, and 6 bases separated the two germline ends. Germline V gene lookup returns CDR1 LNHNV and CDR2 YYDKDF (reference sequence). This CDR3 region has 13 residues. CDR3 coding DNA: TGTGCCACCAGCAGTCCCTCGAACACTGAAGCTTTCTTT. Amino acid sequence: CATSSPSNTEAFF. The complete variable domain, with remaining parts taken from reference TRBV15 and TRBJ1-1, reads DAMVIQNPRYQVTQFGKPVTLSCSQTLNHNVMYWYQQKSSQAPKLLFHYYDKDFNNEADTPDNFQSRRPNTSFCFLDIRSPGLGDTAMYLCATSSPSNTEAFFGQGTRLTVV.

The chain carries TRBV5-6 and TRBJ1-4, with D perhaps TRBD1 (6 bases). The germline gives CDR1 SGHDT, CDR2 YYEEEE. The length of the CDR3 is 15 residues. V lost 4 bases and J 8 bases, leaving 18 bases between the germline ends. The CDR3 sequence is CASSRGTSIGEKLFF. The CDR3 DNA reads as TGTGCCAGCAGCCGAGGGACAAGTATTGGGGAAAAACTGTTTTTT.

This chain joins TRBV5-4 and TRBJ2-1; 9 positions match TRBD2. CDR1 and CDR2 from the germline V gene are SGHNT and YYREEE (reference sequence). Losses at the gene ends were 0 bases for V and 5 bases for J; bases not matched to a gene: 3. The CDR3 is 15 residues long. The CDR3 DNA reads TGTGCCAGCAGCTTGGAAAGCGGGGGGAACAATGAGCAGTTCTTC. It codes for CASSLESGGNNEQFF.

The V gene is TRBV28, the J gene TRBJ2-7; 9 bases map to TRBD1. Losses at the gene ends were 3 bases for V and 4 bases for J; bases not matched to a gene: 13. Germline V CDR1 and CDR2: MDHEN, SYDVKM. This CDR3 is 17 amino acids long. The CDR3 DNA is TGTGCCAGCAGTTTGGAGGCTCAGGGACAGGGACTTTACGAGCAGTACTTC. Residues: CASSLEAQGQGLYEQYF.

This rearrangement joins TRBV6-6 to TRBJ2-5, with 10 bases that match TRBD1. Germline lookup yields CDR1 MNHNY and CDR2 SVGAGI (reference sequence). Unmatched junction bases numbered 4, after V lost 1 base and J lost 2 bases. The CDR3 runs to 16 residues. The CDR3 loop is CASSYLDRGRQETQYF. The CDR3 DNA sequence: TGTGCCAGCAGTTACTTAGACAGGGGGCGGCAAGAGACCCAGTACTTC.

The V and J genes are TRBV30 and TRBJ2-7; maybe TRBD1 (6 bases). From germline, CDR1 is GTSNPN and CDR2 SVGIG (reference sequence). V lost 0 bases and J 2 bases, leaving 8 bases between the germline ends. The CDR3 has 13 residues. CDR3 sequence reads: CAWSVGDTYEQYF. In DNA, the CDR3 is TGTGCCTGGAGTGTTGGGGACACCTACGAGCAGTACTTC.

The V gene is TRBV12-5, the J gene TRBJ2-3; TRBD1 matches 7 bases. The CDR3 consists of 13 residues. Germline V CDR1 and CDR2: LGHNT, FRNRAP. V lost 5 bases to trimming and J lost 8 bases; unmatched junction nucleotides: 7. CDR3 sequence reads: CASGIGTEVTQYF. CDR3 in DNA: TGTGCTAGTGGTATCGGGACAGAGGTTACGCAGTATTTT.

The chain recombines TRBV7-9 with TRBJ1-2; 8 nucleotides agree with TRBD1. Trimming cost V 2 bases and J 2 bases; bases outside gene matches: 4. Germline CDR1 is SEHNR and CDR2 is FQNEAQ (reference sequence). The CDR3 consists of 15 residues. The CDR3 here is CASSLLRDRNYGYTF. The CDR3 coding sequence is TGTGCCAGCAGCTTACTTAGGGACAGGAACTATGGCTACACCTTC. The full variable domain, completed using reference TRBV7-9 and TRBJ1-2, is DTGVSQNPRHKITKRGQNVTFRCDPISEHNRLYWYRQTLGQGPEFLTYFQNEAQLEKSRLLSDRFSAERPKGSFSTLEIQRTEQGDSAMYLCASSLLRDRNYGYTFGSGTRLTVV.

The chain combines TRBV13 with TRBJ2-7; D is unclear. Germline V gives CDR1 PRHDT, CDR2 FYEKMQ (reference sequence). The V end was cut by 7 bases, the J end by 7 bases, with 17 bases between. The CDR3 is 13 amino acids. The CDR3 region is CASTSPSSGEQYF. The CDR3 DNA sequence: TGTGCCAGCACCTCCCCTTCGAGTGGTGAGCAGTACTTC. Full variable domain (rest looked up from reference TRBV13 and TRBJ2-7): AAGVIQSPRHLIKEKRETATLKCYPIPRHDTVYWYQQGPGQDPQFLISFYEKMQSDKGSIPDRFSAQQFSDYHSELNMSSLELGDSALYFCASTSPSSGEQYFGPGTRLTVT.